The T cell receptor (beta chain) described here comes from a study of CD8+CD57+ T cells in acquired aplastic anemia. For the study at large: The average for DNA from sorted CD4+ and CD8+ cells was roughly 3 ug. Some 9.9 million reads, on average, were obtained for CD4+ cells from healthy donors.

This clonotype showed up just a few times. Germline V lookup: CDR1 SGHTA, CDR2 FQGNSA. V shed 1 base and J 8 bases; nucleotides not matched to a gene: 2. The CDR3 covers 14 residues. Genomic DNA was employed as the template in profiling TCR beta VDJ and CDR3. One entry per CDR3 protein results from TCRdb running MiXCR on the reads. Among 190,000 or so distinct CDR3 sequences, roughly 57% were seen once, and the ten largest hold over 25%. This chain uses TRBV7-2 with TRBJ2-1; 10 nucleotides agree with TRBD2. This TCR was recovered from a human donor in good health. The sequencing sample was made of sorted CD4+, CD8+, or CD8+CD57+ T cells (not recorded which) from PBMCs. CDR3 loop: CASSLGLAGDEQFF. Here the CDR3 DNA reads TGTGCCAGCAGCTTAGGGCTAGCGGGGGATGAGCAGTTCTTC.